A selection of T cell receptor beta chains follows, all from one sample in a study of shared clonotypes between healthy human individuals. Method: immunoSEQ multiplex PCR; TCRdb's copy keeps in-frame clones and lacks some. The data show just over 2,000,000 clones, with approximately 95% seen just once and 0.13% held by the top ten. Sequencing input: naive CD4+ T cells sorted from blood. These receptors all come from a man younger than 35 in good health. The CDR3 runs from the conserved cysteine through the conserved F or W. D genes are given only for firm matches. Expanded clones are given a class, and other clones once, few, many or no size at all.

cdr3_nt: TGCAGTGCTAGAATCCTTGAGACCCAGTACTTC
cdr3_aa: CSARILETQYF
j_call: TRBJ2-5
d_call: NA
clone_size: NA
v_call: TRBV20-1

cdr3_nt: TGTGCCTGGAGTGGCCTTTTGACAGGGGGCGCGACTAATGAAAAACTGTTTTTT
cdr3_aa: CAWSGLLTGGATNEKLFF
j_call: TRBJ1-4
d_call: TRBD1
clone_size: NA
v_call: TRBV30

cdr3_nt: TGTGCCAGCAGGCCAGGACAGAACTATGGCTACACCTTC
cdr3_aa: CASRPGQNYGYTF
j_call: TRBJ1-2
d_call: NA
clone_size: few
v_call: TRBV2

cdr3_nt: TGTGCCATCAGTGTACAGAACACTGAAGCTTTCTTT
cdr3_aa: CAISVQNTEAFF
j_call: TRBJ1-1
d_call: NA
clone_size: NA
v_call: TRBV10-3

cdr3_nt: TGTGCCATCAGTGGAGCAGGGAGTGAAAAACTGTTTTTT
cdr3_aa: CAISGAGSEKLFF
j_call: TRBJ1-4
d_call: NA
clone_size: NA
v_call: TRBV10-3

cdr3_nt: TGTGCCAGCATTAATTCGCAGGGGGCTGGTGAAAAACTGTTTTTT
cdr3_aa: CASINSQGAGEKLFF
j_call: TRBJ1-4
d_call: TRBD1
clone_size: NA
v_call: TRBV28

cdr3_nt: TGTGCCATCAGTGATAGAGGGTTGGCCACTGAAGCTTTCTTT
cdr3_aa: CAISDRGLATEAFF
j_call: TRBJ1-1
d_call: NA
clone_size: NA
v_call: TRBV10-3

cdr3_nt: TGCGCCAGCAGTCCCGCGGGAGGGTTCGATACGCAGTATTTT
cdr3_aa: CASSPAGGFDTQYF
j_call: TRBJ2-3
d_call: TRBD2
clone_size: NA
v_call: TRBV10-2

cdr3_nt: TGTGCCAGCAGTGACGAGCGCAGGCCTGGGGCCAACGTCCTGACTTTC
cdr3_aa: CASSDERRPGANVLTF
j_call: TRBJ2-6
d_call: NA
clone_size: once
v_call: TRBV6-1

cdr3_nt: TGTGCCAGTAGTATGAGGAAACAGGATCAACCTTATGGCTACACCTTC
cdr3_aa: CASSMRKQDQPYGYTF
j_call: TRBJ1-2
d_call: NA
clone_size: NA
v_call: TRBV19

cdr3_nt: TGTGCCAGCACCAGACTAGCGGGAGGGCCCAATGAGCAGTTCTTC
cdr3_aa: CASTRLAGGPNEQFF
j_call: TRBJ2-1
d_call: TRBD2
clone_size: NA
v_call: TRBV6-6

cdr3_nt: TGTGCCAGCAGTTACGGGCGGGGGGTCTACAATGAGCAGTTCTTC
cdr3_aa: CASSYGRGVYNEQFF
j_call: TRBJ2-1
d_call: TRBD2
clone_size: once
v_call: TRBV28

cdr3_nt: TGTGCCAGCAGCTTGGTAGGGGCTAACTATGGCTACACCTTC
cdr3_aa: CASSLVGANYGYTF
j_call: TRBJ1-2
d_call: NA
clone_size: few
v_call: TRBV5-4

cdr3_nt: TGTGCCAGCAATAGACAGGGGAACACTGAAGCTTTCTTT
cdr3_aa: CASNRQGNTEAFF
j_call: TRBJ1-1
d_call: TRBD1
clone_size: NA
v_call: TRBV6-6

cdr3_nt: TGTGCCAGCAGTTACCAGGGGGTTTCTTACGAGCAGTACTTC
cdr3_aa: CASSYQGVSYEQYF
j_call: TRBJ2-7
d_call: TRBD1
clone_size: NA
v_call: TRBV27

cdr3_nt: TGTGCCACGGGAAGGGGGCGCGGTCAGCCCCAGCATTTT
cdr3_aa: CATGRGRGQPQHF
j_call: TRBJ1-5
d_call: TRBD1
clone_size: NA
v_call: TRBV10-3

cdr3_nt: TGTGCCATCAGTGTTCAGAGCAATCAGCCCCAGCATTTT
cdr3_aa: CAISVQSNQPQHF
j_call: TRBJ1-5
d_call: NA
clone_size: once
v_call: TRBV10-3

cdr3_nt: TGTGCCATCAGTGGGGACAGGGGGCGCGACGAGCAGTACTTC
cdr3_aa: CAISGDRGRDEQYF
j_call: TRBJ2-7
d_call: TRBD1
clone_size: NA
v_call: TRBV10-3

cdr3_nt: TGCAGTGCCGGCACCGATCAGCCCCAGCATTTT
cdr3_aa: CSAGTDQPQHF
j_call: TRBJ1-5
d_call: NA
clone_size: once
v_call: TRBV20-1

cdr3_nt: TGCGCCAGCAGCCAAGGCTTTGGGGGATATGGCTACACCTTC
cdr3_aa: CASSQGFGGYGYTF
j_call: TRBJ1-2
d_call: NA
clone_size: once
v_call: TRBV4-3

cdr3_nt: TGCGCCAGCAGAGGGACAGCAAACACCGGGGAGCTGTTTTTT
cdr3_aa: CASRGTANTGELFF
j_call: TRBJ2-2
d_call: TRBD1
clone_size: NA
v_call: TRBV10-1

cdr3_nt: TGTGCCAGCATTCTAGGAGGGGGAACTAATGAAAAACTGTTTTTT
cdr3_aa: CASILGGGTNEKLFF
j_call: TRBJ1-4
d_call: NA
clone_size: NA
v_call: TRBV2

cdr3_nt: TGTGCCAGCGCCCCGCCCCAAGAGACCCAGTACTTC
cdr3_aa: CASAPPQETQYF
j_call: TRBJ2-5
d_call: NA
clone_size: NA
v_call: TRBV6-6

cdr3_nt: TGTGCCAGCAACCCGGGAAAGCATTACGAGCAGTACTTC
cdr3_aa: CASNPGKHYEQYF
j_call: TRBJ2-7
d_call: NA
clone_size: many
v_call: TRBV11-2

cdr3_nt: TGTGCCAGCAGCTTAGCCGGGACAGCGGGCTCACCCCTCCACTTT
cdr3_aa: CASSLAGTAGSPLHF
j_call: TRBJ1-6
d_call: TRBD1
clone_size: NA
v_call: TRBV7-2

cdr3_nt: TGTGCCAGCACCCCAGGGGCGGCGAACACTGAAGCTTTCTTT
cdr3_aa: CASTPGAANTEAFF
j_call: TRBJ1-1
d_call: NA
clone_size: NA
v_call: TRBV2

cdr3_nt: TGTGCCAGCAGTCGCTCTAGGACACAAGAGACCCAGTACTTC
cdr3_aa: CASSRSRTQETQYF
j_call: TRBJ2-5
d_call: NA
clone_size: NA
v_call: TRBV27

cdr3_nt: TGTGCCTGGAGTCCAGGGCGCGTCGAGTCACCCCTCCACTTT
cdr3_aa: CAWSPGRVESPLHF
j_call: TRBJ1-6
d_call: NA
clone_size: NA
v_call: TRBV30

cdr3_nt: TGTGCCAGCAAGGGGACAGGTGATGGTTCACCCCTCCACTTT
cdr3_aa: CASKGTGDGSPLHF
j_call: TRBJ1-6
d_call: TRBD1
clone_size: NA
v_call: TRBV28

cdr3_nt: TGCAGTGCTACCTCACTCTTTGAAGCTTTCTTT
cdr3_aa: CSATSLFEAFF
j_call: TRBJ1-1
d_call: NA
clone_size: NA
v_call: TRBV20-1

cdr3_nt: TGTGCCAGCAGTTACTCGCATAATGAAAAACTGTTTTTT
cdr3_aa: CASSYSHNEKLFF
j_call: TRBJ1-4
d_call: NA
clone_size: NA
v_call: TRBV6-5

cdr3_nt: TGCGCCAGCAGCTTGGTGGCAGGGAGCTCCTACGAGCAGTACTTC
cdr3_aa: CASSLVAGSSYEQYF
j_call: TRBJ2-7
d_call: NA
clone_size: NA
v_call: TRBV5-1

cdr3_nt: TGTGCCAGTAGTCCAAAACGGACGGGGGCTAAAGAGACCCAGTACTTC
cdr3_aa: CASSPKRTGAKETQYF
j_call: TRBJ2-5
d_call: NA
clone_size: NA
v_call: TRBV19

cdr3_nt: TGTGCCAGCAGTGAAGCGAGGACTAGCGGGGGTCCGGGGTACGAGCAGTACTTC
cdr3_aa: CASSEARTSGGPGYEQYF
j_call: TRBJ2-7
d_call: TRBD2
clone_size: NA
v_call: TRBV6-1

cdr3_nt: TGTGCCAGCAGCCCCCGACAGGGGGTAGACGGGGAGCTGTTTTTT
cdr3_aa: CASSPRQGVDGELFF
j_call: TRBJ2-2
d_call: TRBD1
clone_size: NA
v_call: TRBV5-4

cdr3_nt: TGTGCCATCAGTGAAGACGGACCCTCCCTAACGAACACTGAAGCTTTCTTT
cdr3_aa: CAISEDGPSLTNTEAFF
j_call: TRBJ1-1
d_call: NA
clone_size: NA
v_call: TRBV10-3

cdr3_nt: TGTGCCAGCAGCCCCGACAGGGAGCAGTTCTTC
cdr3_aa: CASSPDREQFF
j_call: TRBJ2-1
d_call: NA
clone_size: NA
v_call: TRBV7-9

cdr3_nt: TGTGCCAGCAGTATTGGACATGGGAATTCACCCCTCCACTTT
cdr3_aa: CASSIGHGNSPLHF
j_call: TRBJ1-6
d_call: NA
clone_size: NA
v_call: TRBV6-5